This entry lists 8 T cell receptor beta chains sequenced from one sample in a study of blood T cell repertoires in COVID-19. TCRdb keeps only in-frame clones here, not all; method: immunoSEQ multiplex PCR. There are 45,000 to 65,000 clones in the sample; around 84% occur only once, and less than 4.5% lies in the top ten. Sequenced: peripheral blood. All receptors come from a man aged 80 or over with active COVID-19.

The chain has TRBV18 and TRBJ1-2; 7 bases are shared with TRBD1. Germline CDR1 and CDR2: KGHSH and LQKENI. This CDR3 is built from 16 residues. J gave up 0 bases and V 2 bases, and 6 bases lay outside the gene matches. This chain's CDR3 is CASSPLQGEANYGYTF. The CDR3 DNA is TGTGCCAGCTCACCATTGCAGGGGGAAGCTAACTATGGCTACACCTTC.

Only a few counts were recorded for this clone. This chain links TRBV23-1 with TRBJ2-7, with 7 nucleotides matching TRBD1. TRBV23-1 is reported as an ORF; its role is uncertain. Trimming took 4 bases from V and 3 from J; bases not matched to a gene: 9. There are 15 residues in the CDR3. The CDR3 loop reads CASSPILTGVYEQYF. The DNA for the CDR3 is TGCGCCAGCAGTCCCATTCTAACAGGGGTCTACGAGCAGTACTTC.

This chain connects TRBV29-1 to TRBJ2-1, with 15 bases aligning to TRBD2. This CDR3 is 15 amino acids long. Germline CDR1 SQVTM, CDR2 ANQGSEA. V shed 2 bases and J 9 bases; nucleotides not matched to a gene: 5. DNA of the CDR3: TGCAGCGTTGAACGGACTAGCGGGAGGGCCGGTGAGCAGTTCTTC. This codes for CSVERTSGRAGEQFF.

V and J are TRBV28 and TRBJ1-1, with 8 bases matching TRBD1. CDR1 is MDHEN and CDR2 is SYDVKM in the germline V gene. V trimming: 5 bases; J trimming: 6 bases; junction bases outside the gene matches: 11. This CDR3 has 15 amino acids. The CDR3 reads CASSKRDRSWAEAFF. The CDR3 DNA sequence: TGTGCCAGCAGTAAACGGGACAGGTCCTGGGCTGAAGCTTTCTTT.

The rearrangement uses TRBV6-5 and TRBJ1-4, with D possibly TRBD1 on 6 matching bases. Germline CDR1 reads MNHEY; CDR2 reads SVGAGI. The CDR3 is 13 residues long. Trimming removed 6 bases from V and 8 bases from J, with 13 bases in between. The CDR3 reads CASRRRGWEKLFF. CDR3 coding DNA: TGTGCCAGCAGGCGCAGGGGTTGGGAAAAACTGTTTTTT.

This clone was detected only once. The rearrangement links TRBV7-2 to TRBJ2-5; 9 bases match TRBD2. Germline values: CDR1 SGHTA, CDR2 FQGNSA. The CDR3 is 15 residues long. J was trimmed by 3 bases and V by 6 bases; bases with no gene match: 8. The CDR3 here is CASSLAGQLKETQYF. In nucleotides, the CDR3 is TGTGCCAGCAGTCTAGCGGGACAGTTAAAAGAGACCCAGTACTTC. Combining the CDR3 with reference TRBV7-2 and TRBJ2-5 gives the whole variable domain GAGVSQSPSNKVTEKGKDVELRCDPISGHTALYWYRQSLGQGLEFLIYFQGNSAPDKSGLPSDRFSAERTGGSVSTLTIQRTQQEDSAVYLCASSLAGQLKETQYFGPGTRLLVL.

This rearrangement joins TRBV5-4 to TRBJ2-5, with 11 bases lining up with TRBD2. Germline trimming cut 4 bases from V and 5 bases from J; bases unmatched to any gene: 7. In germline, CDR1 is SGHNT, CDR2 YYREEE (reference sequence). CDR3 length: 15 residues. The CDR3 DNA reads TGTGCCAGCAGCCATAGCGGGAGGGGACGGGAGACCCAGTACTTC. Amino acids: CASSHSGRGRETQYF.

The chain couples TRBV9 to TRBJ2-1; D perhaps matches TRBD2 (5 bases). The CDR3 has 15 residues. The V gene lost 0 bases and the J gene lost 6 bases, with 13 bases spanning the gap. Germline loops: CDR1 SGDLS, CDR2 YYNGEE. CDR3 bases: TGTGCCAGCAGCGTAGGAGGGCTAGGGAGCAATGAGCAGTTCTTC. Its translation: CASSVGGLGSNEQFF.